The source of this T cell receptor (beta chain) is a study of blood T cell repertoires in COVID-19. Study context: Sites across the United States, Italy and Spain contributed samples from acute and convalescent COVID-19.

Only in-frame clones appear in the TCRdb table, and some are missing; sequencing was by immunoSEQ multiplex PCR. The sample yields roughly 78,000 clones, more than 85% seen once. The CDR3 totals 14 residues. V lost 7 bases to trimming and J lost 5 bases, with 18 bases between them. Germline V gene lookup returns CDR1 SGHRS and CDR2 YFSETQ. The sequenced sample was peripheral blood. This rearrangement joins TRBV5-1 to TRBJ2-5, with D tentatively TRBD1 (6 bases). This clonotype was sampled from a man in his sixties with acute or convalescent COVID-19. In nucleotides, the CDR3 is TGCGCCAGCCAGGGACAAATCGGAGCGGAGACCCAGTACTTC. Amino acids: CASQGQIGAETQYF. The full variable domain, with the rest looked up from reference TRBV5-1 and TRBJ2-5, is KAGVTQTPRYLIKTRGQQVTLSCSPISGHRSVSWYQQTPGQGLQFLFEYFSETQRNKGNFPGRFSGRQFSNSRSEMNVSTLELGDSALYLCASQGQIGAETQYFGPGTRLLVL.